This T cell receptor (beta chain) was sequenced in a study of shared T cell receptors in the human thymus. This CDR3 is 16 amino acids long. V dropped 0 bases and J dropped 0 bases, with 11 bases sitting between them. From germline, CDR1 is ENHRY and CDR2 SYGVKD. Sequenced by immunoSEQ multiplex PCR; TCRdb stores in-frame clones only, minus some. The sample contains under 700,000 clones, 70% to 80% of which appear only once. The same data also went into a second study, on human thymus T cells.

The TCR was taken from a boy less than two years old with a congenital heart defect. The V and J genes are TRBV10-3 and TRBJ1-1; D is unresolved. Specimen: thymocytes. In nucleotides, the CDR3 is TGTGCCATCAGTGAGTCGATAGAACCTATGAACACTGAAGCTTTCTTT. This gives the protein CAISESIEPMNTEAFF.